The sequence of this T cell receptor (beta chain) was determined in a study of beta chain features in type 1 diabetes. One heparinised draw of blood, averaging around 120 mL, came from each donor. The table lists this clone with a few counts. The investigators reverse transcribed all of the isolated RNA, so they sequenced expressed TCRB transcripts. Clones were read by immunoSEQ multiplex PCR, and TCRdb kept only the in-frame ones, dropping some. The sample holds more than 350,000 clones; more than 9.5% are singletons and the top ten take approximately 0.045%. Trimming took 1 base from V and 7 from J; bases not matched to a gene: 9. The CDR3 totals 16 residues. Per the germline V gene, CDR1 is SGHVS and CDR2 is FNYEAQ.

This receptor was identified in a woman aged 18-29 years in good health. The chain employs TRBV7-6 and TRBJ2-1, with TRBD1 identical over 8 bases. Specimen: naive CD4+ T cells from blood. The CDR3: CASSLETGVVRNEQFF. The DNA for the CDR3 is TGTGCCAGCAGCTTAGAGACAGGGGTTGTTAGGAATGAGCAGTTCTTC.